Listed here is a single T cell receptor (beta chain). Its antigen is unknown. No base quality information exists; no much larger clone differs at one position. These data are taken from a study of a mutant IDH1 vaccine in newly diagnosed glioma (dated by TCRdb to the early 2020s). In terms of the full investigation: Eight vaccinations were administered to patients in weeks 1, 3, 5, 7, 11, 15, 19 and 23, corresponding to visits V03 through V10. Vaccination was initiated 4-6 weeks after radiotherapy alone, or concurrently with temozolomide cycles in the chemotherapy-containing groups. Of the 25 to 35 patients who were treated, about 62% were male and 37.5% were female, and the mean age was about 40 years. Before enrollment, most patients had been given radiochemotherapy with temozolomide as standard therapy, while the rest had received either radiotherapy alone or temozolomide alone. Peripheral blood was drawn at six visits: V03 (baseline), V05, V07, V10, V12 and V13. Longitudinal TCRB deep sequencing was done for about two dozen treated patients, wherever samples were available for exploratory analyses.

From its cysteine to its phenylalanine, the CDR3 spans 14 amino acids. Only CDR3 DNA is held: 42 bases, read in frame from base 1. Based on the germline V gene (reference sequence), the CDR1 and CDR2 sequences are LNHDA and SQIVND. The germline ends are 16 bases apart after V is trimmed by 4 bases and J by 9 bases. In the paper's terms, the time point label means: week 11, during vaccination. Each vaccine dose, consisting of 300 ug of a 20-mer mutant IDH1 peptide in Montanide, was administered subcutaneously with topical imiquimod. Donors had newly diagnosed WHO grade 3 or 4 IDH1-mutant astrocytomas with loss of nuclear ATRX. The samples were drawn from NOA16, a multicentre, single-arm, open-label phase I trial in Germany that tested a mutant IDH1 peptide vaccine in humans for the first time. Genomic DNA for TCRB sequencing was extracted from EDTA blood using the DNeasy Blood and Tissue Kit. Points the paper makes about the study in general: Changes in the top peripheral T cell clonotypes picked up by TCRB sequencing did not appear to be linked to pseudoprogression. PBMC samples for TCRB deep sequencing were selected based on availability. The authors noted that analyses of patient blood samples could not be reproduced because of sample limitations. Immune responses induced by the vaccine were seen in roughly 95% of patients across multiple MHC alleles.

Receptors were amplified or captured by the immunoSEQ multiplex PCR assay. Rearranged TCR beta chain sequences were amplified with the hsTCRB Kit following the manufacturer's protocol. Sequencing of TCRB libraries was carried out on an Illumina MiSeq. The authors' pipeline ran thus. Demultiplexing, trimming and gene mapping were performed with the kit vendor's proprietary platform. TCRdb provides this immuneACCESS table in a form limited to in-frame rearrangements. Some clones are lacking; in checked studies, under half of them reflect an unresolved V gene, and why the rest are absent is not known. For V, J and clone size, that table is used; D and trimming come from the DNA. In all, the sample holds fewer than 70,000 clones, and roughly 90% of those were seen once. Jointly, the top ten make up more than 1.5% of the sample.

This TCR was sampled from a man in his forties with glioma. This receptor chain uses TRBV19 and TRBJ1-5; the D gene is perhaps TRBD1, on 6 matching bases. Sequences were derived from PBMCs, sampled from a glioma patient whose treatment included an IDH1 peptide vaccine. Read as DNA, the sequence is TGTGCCAGTAGTACCGCGAGAGGGGGGTGGCCCCAGCATTTT. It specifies CASSTARGGWPQHF.